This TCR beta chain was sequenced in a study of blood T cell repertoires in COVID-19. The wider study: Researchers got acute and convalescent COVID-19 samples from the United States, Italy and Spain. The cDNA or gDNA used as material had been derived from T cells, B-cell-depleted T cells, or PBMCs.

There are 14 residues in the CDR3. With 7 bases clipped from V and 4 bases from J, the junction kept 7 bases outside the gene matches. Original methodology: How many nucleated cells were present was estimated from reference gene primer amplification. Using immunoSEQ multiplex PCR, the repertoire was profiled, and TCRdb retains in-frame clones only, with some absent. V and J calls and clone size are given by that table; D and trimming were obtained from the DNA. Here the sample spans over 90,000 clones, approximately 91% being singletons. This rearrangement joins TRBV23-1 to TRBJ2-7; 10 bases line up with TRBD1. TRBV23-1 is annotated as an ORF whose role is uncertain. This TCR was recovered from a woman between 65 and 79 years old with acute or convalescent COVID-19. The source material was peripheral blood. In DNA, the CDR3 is TGCGCCAGCACGGCCCGGGACAGGGGATACGAGCAGTACTTC. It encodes CASTARDRGYEQYF.